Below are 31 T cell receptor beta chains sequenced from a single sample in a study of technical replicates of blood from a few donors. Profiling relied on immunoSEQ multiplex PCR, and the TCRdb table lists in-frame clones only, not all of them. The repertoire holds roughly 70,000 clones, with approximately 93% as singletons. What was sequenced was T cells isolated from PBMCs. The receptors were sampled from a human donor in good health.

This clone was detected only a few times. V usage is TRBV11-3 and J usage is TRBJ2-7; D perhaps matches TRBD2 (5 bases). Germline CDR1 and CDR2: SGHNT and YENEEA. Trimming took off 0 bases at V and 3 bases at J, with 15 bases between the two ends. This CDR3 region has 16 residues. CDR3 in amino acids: CASSLDNMGVGYEQYF. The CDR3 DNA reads TGTGCCAGCAGCTTAGATAATATGGGAGTGGGCTACGAGCAGTACTTC.

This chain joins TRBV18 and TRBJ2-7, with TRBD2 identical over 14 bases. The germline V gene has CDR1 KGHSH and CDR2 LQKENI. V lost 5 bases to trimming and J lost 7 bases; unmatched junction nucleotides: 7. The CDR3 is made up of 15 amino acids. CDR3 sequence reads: CASSSGLAGALEQYF. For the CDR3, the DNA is TGTGCCAGCTCATCGGGACTAGCGGGAGCCTTAGAGCAGTACTTC. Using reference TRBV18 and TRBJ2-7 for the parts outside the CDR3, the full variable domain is NAGVMQNPRHLVRRRGQEARLRCSPMKGHSHVYWYRQLPEEGLKFMVYLQKENIIDESGMPKERFSAEFPKEGPSILRIQQVVRGDSAAYFCASSSGLAGALEQYFGPGTRLTVT.

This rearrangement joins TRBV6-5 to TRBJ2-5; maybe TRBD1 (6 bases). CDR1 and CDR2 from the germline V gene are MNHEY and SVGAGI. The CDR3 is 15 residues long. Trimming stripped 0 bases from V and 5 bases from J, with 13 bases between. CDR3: CASSYSFGRGETQYF. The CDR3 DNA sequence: TGTGCCAGCAGTTACTCGTTTGGCAGGGGTGAGACCCAGTACTTC.

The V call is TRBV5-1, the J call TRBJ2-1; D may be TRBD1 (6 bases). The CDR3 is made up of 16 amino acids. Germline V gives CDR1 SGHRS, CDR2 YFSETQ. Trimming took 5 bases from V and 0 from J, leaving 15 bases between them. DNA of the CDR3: TGCGCCAGCAGGACCTCCACAGGGAGCTCCTACAATGAGCAGTTCTTC. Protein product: CASRTSTGSSYNEQFF.

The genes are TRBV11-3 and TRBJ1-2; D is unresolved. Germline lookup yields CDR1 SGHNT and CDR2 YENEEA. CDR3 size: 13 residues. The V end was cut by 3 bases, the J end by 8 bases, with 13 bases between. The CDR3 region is CASSFTAVIGYTF. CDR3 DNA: TGTGCCAGCAGCTTTACCGCAGTAATCGGCTACACCTTC. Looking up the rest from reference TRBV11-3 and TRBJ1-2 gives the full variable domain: EAGVVQSPRYKIIEKKQPVAFWCNPISGHNTLYWYLQNLGQGPELLIRYENEEAVDDSQLPKDRFSAERLKGVDSTLKIQPAELGDSAVYLCASSFTAVIGYTFGSGTRLTVV.

CDR3 loop: CAISESEGSEKLFF. The CDR3, as DNA: TGTGCCATCAGTGAGTCGGAGGGAAGTGAAAAACTGTTTTTT. The chain combines TRBV10-3 with TRBJ1-4; D call uncertain. Germline V gene lookup returns CDR1 ENHRY and CDR2 SYGVKD. V lost 0 bases to trimming and J lost 7 bases, with 9 bases between them. The CDR3 loop spans 14 amino acids.

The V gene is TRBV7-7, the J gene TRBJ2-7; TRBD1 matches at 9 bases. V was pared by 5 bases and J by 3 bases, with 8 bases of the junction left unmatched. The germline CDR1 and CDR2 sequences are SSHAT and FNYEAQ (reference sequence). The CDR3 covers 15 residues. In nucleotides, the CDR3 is TGTGCCAGCAGCCCCGGGACAGGGACTCGCTACGAGCAGTACTTC. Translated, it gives CASSPGTGTRYEQYF.

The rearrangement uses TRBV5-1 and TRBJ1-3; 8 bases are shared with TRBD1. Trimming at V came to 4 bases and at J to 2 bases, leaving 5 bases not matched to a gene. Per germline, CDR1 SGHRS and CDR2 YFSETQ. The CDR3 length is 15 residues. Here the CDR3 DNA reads TGCGCCAGCAGCGCCGACAGGGGTACTGGAAACACCATATATTTT. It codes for CASSADRGTGNTIYF.

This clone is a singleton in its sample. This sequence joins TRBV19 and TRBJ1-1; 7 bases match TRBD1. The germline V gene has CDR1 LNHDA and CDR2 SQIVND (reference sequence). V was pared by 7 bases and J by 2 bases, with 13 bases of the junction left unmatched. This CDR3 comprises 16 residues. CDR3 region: CASTPLDRPKNTEAFF. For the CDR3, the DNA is TGTGCCAGTACCCCGTTGGACAGGCCGAAAAACACTGAAGCTTTCTTT. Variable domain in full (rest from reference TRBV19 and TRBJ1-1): DGGITQSPKYLFRKEGQNVTLSCEQNLNHDAMYWYRQDPGQGLRLIYYSQIVNDFQKGDIAEGYSVSREKKESFPLTVTSAQKNPTAFYLCASTPLDRPKNTEAFFGQGTRLTVV.

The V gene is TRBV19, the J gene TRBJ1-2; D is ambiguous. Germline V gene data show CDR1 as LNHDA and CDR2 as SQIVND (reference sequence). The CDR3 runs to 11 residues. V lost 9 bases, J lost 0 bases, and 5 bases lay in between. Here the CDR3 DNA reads TGTGCCAGCCTGTCTAACTATGGCTACACCTTC. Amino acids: CASLSNYGYTF.

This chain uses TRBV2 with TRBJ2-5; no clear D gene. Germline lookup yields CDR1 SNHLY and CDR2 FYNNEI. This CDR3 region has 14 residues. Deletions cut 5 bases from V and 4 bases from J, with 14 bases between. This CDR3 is CASSRRVIAETQYF. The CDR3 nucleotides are TGTGCCAGCAGTCGCCGGGTAATCGCAGAGACCCAGTACTTC.

The CDR3 here is CASSPVIGTDTQYF. The CDR3, as DNA: TGTGCCAGCAGCCCGGTAATCGGCACAGATACGCAGTATTTT. This sequence joins TRBV6-5 and TRBJ2-3; D not resolved. Germline V gene lookup returns CDR1 MNHEY and CDR2 SVGAGI. Deletions cut 6 bases from V and 1 base from J, with 11 bases between. The CDR3 is 14 amino acids.

The CDR3 region has the DNA TGTGCCAGCAGCTCATGGGACAACTACGAGCAGTACTTC. Its translation is CASSSWDNYEQYF. The rearrangement uses TRBV5-6 and TRBJ2-7, with D possibly TRBD1 on 6 matching bases. CDR1 is SGHDT and CDR2 is YYEEEE in the germline V gene. The CDR3 loop spans 13 amino acids. Trimming shortened V by 3 bases and J by 3 bases, and 10 bases separated the two germline ends. The variable domain in full, with the rest retrieved from reference TRBV5-6 and TRBJ2-7, is DAGVTQSPTHLIKTRGQQVTLRCSPKSGHDTVSWYQQALGQGPQFIFQYYEEEERQRGNFPDRFSGHQFPNYSSELNVNALLLGDSALYLCASSSWDNYEQYFGPGTRLTVT.

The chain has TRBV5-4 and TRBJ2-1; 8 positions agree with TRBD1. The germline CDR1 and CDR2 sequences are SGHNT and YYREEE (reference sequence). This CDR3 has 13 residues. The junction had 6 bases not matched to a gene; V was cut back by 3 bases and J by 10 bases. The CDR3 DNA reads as TGTGCCAGCAGCTCGGACAGGGCGGGGGAGCAGTTCTTC. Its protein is CASSSDRAGEQFF.

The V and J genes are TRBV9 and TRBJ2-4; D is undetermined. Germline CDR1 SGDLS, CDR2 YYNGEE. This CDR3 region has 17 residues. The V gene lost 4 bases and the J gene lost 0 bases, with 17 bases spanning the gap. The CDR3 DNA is TGTGCCAGCAGCCCCCACTACGACCCTATAGCCAAAAACATTCAGTACTTC. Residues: CASSPHYDPIAKNIQYF.

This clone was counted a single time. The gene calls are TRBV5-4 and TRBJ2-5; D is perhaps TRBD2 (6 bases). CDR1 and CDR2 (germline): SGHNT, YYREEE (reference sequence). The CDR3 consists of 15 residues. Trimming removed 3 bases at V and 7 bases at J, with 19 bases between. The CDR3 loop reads CASSSSPGGEWTQYF. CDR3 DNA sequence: TGTGCCAGCAGCTCCTCCCCTGGCGGGGAATGGACCCAGTACTTC.

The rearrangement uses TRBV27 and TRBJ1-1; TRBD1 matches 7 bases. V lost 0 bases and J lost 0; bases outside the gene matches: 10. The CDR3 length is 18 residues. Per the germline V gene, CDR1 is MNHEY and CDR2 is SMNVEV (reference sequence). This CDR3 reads CASSLSTGDTLMNTEAFF. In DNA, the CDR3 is TGTGCCAGCAGTTTATCCACAGGGGATACCCTCATGAACACTGAAGCTTTCTTT.

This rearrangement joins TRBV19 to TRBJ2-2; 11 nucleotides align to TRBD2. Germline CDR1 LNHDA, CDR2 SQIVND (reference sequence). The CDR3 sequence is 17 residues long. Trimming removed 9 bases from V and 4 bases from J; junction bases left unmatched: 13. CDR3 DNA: TGTGCCAGCCAACTCTATACTAGCGGGAGTTTCACCGGGGAGCTGTTTTTT. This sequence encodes CASQLYTSGSFTGELFF. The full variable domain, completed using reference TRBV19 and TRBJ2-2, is DGGITQSPKYLFRKEGQNVTLSCEQNLNHDAMYWYRQDPGQGLRLIYYSQIVNDFQKGDIAEGYSVSREKKESFPLTVTSAQKNPTAFYLCASQLYTSGSFTGELFFGEGSRLTVL.

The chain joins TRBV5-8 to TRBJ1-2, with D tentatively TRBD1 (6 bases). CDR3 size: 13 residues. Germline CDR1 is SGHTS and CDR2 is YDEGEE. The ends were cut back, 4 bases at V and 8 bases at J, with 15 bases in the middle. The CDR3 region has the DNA TGTGCCAGCAGCCTGAGGACAGCCGGGGGCTACACCTTC. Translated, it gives CASSLRTAGGYTF.

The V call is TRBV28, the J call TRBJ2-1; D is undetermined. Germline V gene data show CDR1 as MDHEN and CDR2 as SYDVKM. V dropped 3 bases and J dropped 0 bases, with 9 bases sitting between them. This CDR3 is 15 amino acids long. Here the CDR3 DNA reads TGTGCCAGCAGTTTTCCTTTAGACTCCTACAATGAGCAGTTCTTC. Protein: CASSFPLDSYNEQFF. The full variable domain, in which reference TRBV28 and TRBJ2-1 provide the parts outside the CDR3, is DVKVTQSSRYLVKRTGEKVFLECVQDMDHENMFWYRQDPGLGLRLIYFSYDVKMKEKGDIPEGYSVSREKKERFSLILESASTNQTSMYLCASSFPLDSYNEQFFGPGTRLTVL.

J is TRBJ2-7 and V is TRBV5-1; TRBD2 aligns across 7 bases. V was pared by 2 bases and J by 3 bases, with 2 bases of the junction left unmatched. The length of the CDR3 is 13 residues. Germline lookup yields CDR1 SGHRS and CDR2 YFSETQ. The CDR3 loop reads CASSLAGSYEQYF. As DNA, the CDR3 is TGCGCCAGCAGCTTAGCGGGAAGCTACGAGCAGTACTTC.

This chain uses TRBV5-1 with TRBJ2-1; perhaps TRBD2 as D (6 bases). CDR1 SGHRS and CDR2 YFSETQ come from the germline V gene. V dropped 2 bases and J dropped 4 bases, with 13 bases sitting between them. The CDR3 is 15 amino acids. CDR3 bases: TGCGCCAGCAGCTTTTCCGCGCGGGAATACAATGAGCAGTTCTTC. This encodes CASSFSAREYNEQFF.

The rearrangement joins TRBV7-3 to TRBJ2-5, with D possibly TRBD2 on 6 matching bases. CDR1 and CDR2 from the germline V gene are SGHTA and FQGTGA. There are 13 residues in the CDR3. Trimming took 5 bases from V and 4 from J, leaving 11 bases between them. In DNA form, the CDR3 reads TGTGCCAGCAGCCTACTTAGCGGAGAGACCCAGTACTTC. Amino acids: CASSLLSGETQYF. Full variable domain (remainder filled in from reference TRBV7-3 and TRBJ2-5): GAGVSQTPSNKVTEKGKYVELRCDPISGHTALYWYRQSLGQGPEFLIYFQGTGAADDSGLPNDRFFAVRPEGSVSTLKIQRTERGDSAVYLCASSLLSGETQYFGPGTRLLVL.

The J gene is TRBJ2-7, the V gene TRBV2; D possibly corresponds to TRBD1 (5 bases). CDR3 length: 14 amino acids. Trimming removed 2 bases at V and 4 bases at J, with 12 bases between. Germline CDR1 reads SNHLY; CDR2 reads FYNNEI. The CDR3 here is CASSERPGIYEQYF. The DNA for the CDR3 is TGTGCCAGCAGTGAACGGCCAGGGATATACGAGCAGTACTTC.

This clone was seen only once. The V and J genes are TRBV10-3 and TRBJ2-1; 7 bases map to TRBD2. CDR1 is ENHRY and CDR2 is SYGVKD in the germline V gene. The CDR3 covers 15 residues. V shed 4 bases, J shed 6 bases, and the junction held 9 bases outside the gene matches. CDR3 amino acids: CAISATRDYFNEQFF. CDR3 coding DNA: TGTGCCATCAGTGCAACCCGGGACTATTTCAATGAGCAGTTCTTC.

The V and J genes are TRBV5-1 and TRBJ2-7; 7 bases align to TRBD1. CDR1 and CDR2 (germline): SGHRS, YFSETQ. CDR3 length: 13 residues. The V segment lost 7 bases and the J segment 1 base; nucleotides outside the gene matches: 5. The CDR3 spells CASGQAPSYEQYF. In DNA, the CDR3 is TGCGCCAGCGGACAGGCCCCATCCTACGAGCAGTACTTC.

This CDR3 reads CASSYGTTFTDTQYF. As DNA, the CDR3 is TGTGCCAGCAGTTACGGGACAACCTTCACAGATACGCAGTATTTT. The rearrangement joins TRBV6-5 to TRBJ2-3; D is possibly TRBD1 (6 bases). Germline CDR1 and CDR2: MNHEY and SVGAGI. This CDR3 has 15 amino acids. V dropped 2 bases and J dropped 2 bases, with 11 bases sitting between them.

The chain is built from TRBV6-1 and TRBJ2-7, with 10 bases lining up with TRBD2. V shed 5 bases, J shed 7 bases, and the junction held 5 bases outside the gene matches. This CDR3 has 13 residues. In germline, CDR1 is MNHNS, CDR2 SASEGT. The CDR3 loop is CASSLAGADEQYF. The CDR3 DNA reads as TGTGCCAGCAGTCTAGCGGGAGCTGATGAGCAGTACTTC.

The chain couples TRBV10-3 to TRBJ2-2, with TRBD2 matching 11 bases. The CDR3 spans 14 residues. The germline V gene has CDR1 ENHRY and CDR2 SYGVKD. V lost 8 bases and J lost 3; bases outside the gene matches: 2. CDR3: CAIGGLADTGELFF. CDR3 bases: TGTGCCATCGGGGGACTAGCGGACACCGGGGAGCTGTTTTTT.

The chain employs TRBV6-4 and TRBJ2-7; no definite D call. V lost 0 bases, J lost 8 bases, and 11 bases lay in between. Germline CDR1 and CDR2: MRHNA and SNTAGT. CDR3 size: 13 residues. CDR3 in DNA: TGTGCCAGCAGTGACTCCGTTCGTAGCCAGCAGTACTTC. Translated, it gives CASSDSVRSQQYF.

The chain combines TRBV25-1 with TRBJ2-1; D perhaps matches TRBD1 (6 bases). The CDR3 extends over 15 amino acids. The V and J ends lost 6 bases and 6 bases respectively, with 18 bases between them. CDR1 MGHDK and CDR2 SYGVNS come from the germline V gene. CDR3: CASSHHPWDINEQFF. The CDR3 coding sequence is TGTGCCAGCAGCCACCACCCCTGGGACATCAATGAGCAGTTCTTC.